This TCR beta chain was observed in a study of shared clonotypes between healthy human individuals. The study's findings and limits: A generally larger estimated richness was seen in naive subsets than in memory subsets. Clonotype sharing among donors was thought likely to change with sequencing depth.

Authors' processing steps: Without quality scores, immunoSEQ junctional reads could not be filtered like full-length reads. The method was immunoSEQ multiplex PCR; TCRdb's version includes in-frame clones alone and lacks a portion of them. D and trimming were read from the DNA, whereas the V and J calls and clone size are those reported in that table. The sample consists of approximately 2,000,000 clones, just under 95% of them appearing once. The CDR3 runs 15 residues. J was trimmed by 0 bases and V by 1 base; bases with no gene match: 3. The germline CDR1 and CDR2 sequences are SEHNR and FQNEAQ (reference sequence). CD45RO-negative, CCR7-selected cells formed the naive CD8 fraction, which excluded terminally differentiated effector memory CD45RA+ cells. None of the donors, who were healthy HIV-negative adults, had recently had acute infections or vaccinations. In regard to this clone: Its target is unknown.

The clonotype was recovered from a man younger than 35 in good health. Some clones in this sample may be carry-over from other donors' samples. The sequencing sample was made of naive CD8+ T cells from PBMCs. This chain uses TRBV7-9 with TRBJ2-7; TRBD2 matches 7 bases. CDR3 sequence reads: CASSLVREASYEQYF. CDR3 nucleotides: TGTGCCAGCAGCTTAGTACGGGAGGCCTCCTACGAGCAGTACTTC.